Presented here are 21 T cell receptor beta chains from one specimen sequenced in a study of control samples from healthy donors and cancer patients (dated by TCRdb to the early 2020s). Receptors were amplified or captured by the immunoSEQ multiplex PCR assay. The table comes from immuneACCESS by way of TCRdb, which keeps in-frame sequences with V and J called. Part of the clones is missing from these tables; in studies checked, under half for an unresolved V gene and the rest for unknown reasons. This sample is represented by around 41,000 clones; around 83% of them were singletons. In total, the top ten clones hold roughly 21% of the sample. The material sequenced was PBMCs. Every receptor here comes from a woman aged 55-75 years with lung cancer.

The chain combines TRBV7-2 with TRBJ2-7; D ambiguous. Germline-derived CDR1 and CDR2 are SGHTA and FQGNSA. V shed 4 bases and J shed 0 bases, with 13 bases lying between them. The CDR3 is 15 amino acids. CDR3 bases: TGTGCCAGCAGCTCGACACCTCATCTCTCCTACGAGCAGTACTTC. It is translated as CASSSTPHLSYEQYF.

This chain links TRBV9 with TRBJ2-1; D uncertain. The V end lost 0 bases, the J end lost 12 bases, and 13 bases lay between the germline ends. CDR3 length: 13 residues. In germline, CDR1 is SGDLS, CDR2 YYNGEE. CDR3 in amino acids: CASSVGLLIPQFF. Written as DNA, the CDR3 is TGTGCCAGCAGCGTAGGTCTCCTCATCCCGCAGTTCTTC. The whole variable domain, filled in from reference TRBV9 and TRBJ2-1, reads DSGVTQTPKHLITATGQRVTLRCSPRSGDLSVYWYQQSLDQGLQFLIQYYNGEERAKGNILERFSAQQFPDLHSELNLSSLELGDSALYFCASSVGLLIPQFFGPGTRLTVL.

This chain uses TRBV7-8 with TRBJ1-2; no clear D. Trimming left V 5 bases short and J 4 bases short, with 14 bases between. Germline values: CDR1 SGHVS, CDR2 FQNEAQ. This CDR3 is 14 amino acids long. The CDR3 spells CASSPPEVFYGYTF. CDR3 DNA sequence: TGTGCCAGCAGCCCTCCGGAGGTCTTCTATGGCTACACCTTC.

V and J are TRBV5-4 and TRBJ1-2, with D perhaps matching TRBD1 (6 bases). Trimming shortened V by 4 bases and J by 7 bases, and 11 bases separated the two germline ends. Germline CDR1 and CDR2: SGHNT and YYREEE (reference sequence). The CDR3 loop spans 12 amino acids. The CDR3 region is CASSPETGGYTF. The CDR3 coding sequence is TGTGCCAGCAGCCCTGAGACAGGTGGCTACACCTTC. The complete variable domain, with remaining parts taken from reference TRBV5-4 and TRBJ1-2, reads ETGVTQSPTHLIKTRGQQVTLRCSSQSGHNTVSWYQQALGQGPQFIFQYYREEENGRGNFPPRFSGLQFPNYSSELNVNALELDDSALYLCASSPETGGYTFGSGTRLTVV.

This chain links TRBV2 with TRBJ1-6; D is unclear. The CDR3 runs 13 residues. Germline V gene lookup returns CDR1 SNHLY and CDR2 FYNNEI. Trimming took 6 bases from V and 5 from J, leaving 8 bases between them. The CDR3, as DNA: TGTGCCAGCAGCACCCCCAATAATTCACCCCTCCACTTT. Translation gives CASSTPNNSPLHF.

The J gene is TRBJ2-1, the V gene TRBV5-1; tentatively, D is TRBD2 (5 bases). Germline-derived CDR1 and CDR2 are SGHRS and YFSETQ. CDR3 length equals 12 residues. Trimming took 4 bases from V and 7 from J, leaving 9 bases between them. In nucleotides, the CDR3 is TGCGCCAGCAGCCGGGAACGAAATGAGCAGTTCTTC. Protein sequence: CASSRERNEQFF.

This rearrangement joins TRBV6-6 to TRBJ2-3, with TRBD2 matching over 11 bases. Trimming removed 10 bases from V and 3 bases from J; junction bases left unmatched: 6. The CDR3 spans 14 residues. Germline lookup yields CDR1 MNHNY and CDR2 SVGAGI (reference sequence). Written as DNA, the CDR3 is TGTGCCACCTTACTAGCGGGAGATACAGATACGCAGTATTTT. Amino acid sequence: CATLLAGDTDTQYF.

The chain links TRBV7-8 to TRBJ1-6, with D perhaps matching TRBD1 (6 bases). CDR3 length: 17 amino acids. Looked up from germline, CDR1 is SGHVS and CDR2 is FQNEAQ. Trimming removed 2 bases at V and 0 bases at J, with 11 bases between. The CDR3 protein is CASSLSRTASYNSPLHF. The CDR3 DNA is TGTGCCAGCAGCTTAAGTAGGACAGCCTCCTATAATTCACCCCTCCACTTT.

This chain links TRBV6-6 with TRBJ2-2, with a possible D match to TRBD2 (6 bases). This CDR3 region has 18 residues. Germline CDR1 and CDR2: MNHNY and SVGAGI (reference sequence). Deletions cut 5 bases from V and 0 bases from J, with 19 bases between. In DNA, the CDR3 is TGTGCCAGCAGTCTTAGGTCCGTGGGAGGAACGAACACCGGGGAGCTGTTTTTT. Translation gives CASSLRSVGGTNTGELFF.

This sequence joins TRBV15 and TRBJ2-7; tentatively, D is TRBD1 (7 bases). The CDR3 extends over 17 amino acids. The ends were cut back, 1 base at V and 1 base at J, with 17 bases in the middle. The germline V gene encodes CDR1 LNHNV and CDR2 YYDKDF (reference sequence). The CDR3 reads CATSRGYQTGRSYEQYF. DNA for the CDR3: TGTGCCACCAGCAGAGGCTACCAGACAGGGAGGTCCTACGAGCAGTACTTC.

The V gene is TRBV18, the J gene TRBJ1-6; tentatively, D is TRBD1 (5 bases). Germline CDR1 KGHSH, CDR2 LQKENI. Trimming stripped 2 bases from V and 6 bases from J, with 11 bases between. There are 15 residues in the CDR3. The CDR3 spells CASSPRQNLNSPLHF. The CDR3 bases are TGTGCCAGCTCACCAAGACAGAACCTTAATTCACCCCTCCACTTT.

This chain uses TRBV27 with TRBJ2-5; a possible D gene is TRBD2 (5 bases). The CDR3 spans 14 residues. CDR1 and CDR2 (germline): MNHEY, SMNVEV (reference sequence). Trimming pared 10 bases from V and 4 bases from J, leaving 19 bases between. Written as DNA, the CDR3 is TGTGCCACTGCCCCCGGGGAGCTAATAGAGACCCAGTACTTC. Its protein product is CATAPGELIETQYF.

V usage is TRBV2 and J usage is TRBJ1-2; TRBD1 is a possible D gene (5 bases). V was shortened by 1 base and J by 0 bases, with 12 bases between the two germline ends. There are 16 residues in the CDR3. Germline CDR1 reads SNHLY; CDR2 reads FYNNEI. The CDR3 nucleotides read TGTGCCAGCAGTGAAGGGGGACTGGCGGCTAACTATGGCTACACCTTC. Its protein is CASSEGGLAANYGYTF. Looking up the rest from reference TRBV2 and TRBJ1-2 gives the full variable domain: EPEVTQTPSHQVTQMGQEVILRCVPISNHLYFYWYRQILGQKVEFLVSFYNNEISEKSEIFDDQFSVERPDGSNFTLKIRSTKLEDSAMYFCASSEGGLAANYGYTFGSGTRLTVV.

The genes are TRBV6-2 or TRBV6-3 and TRBJ2-4; tentative D call: TRBD2 (6 bases). V shed 2 bases and J shed 5 bases, with 13 bases lying between them. The germline gives CDR1 MNHEY, CDR2 SVGEGT. This CDR3 is 15 amino acids long. The CDR3 region is CASSYGGGTENIQYF. DNA for the CDR3: TGTGCCAGCAGTTACGGTGGGGGGACCGAAAACATTCAGTACTTC.

This rearrangement joins TRBV7-2 to TRBJ2-1; 7 bases are a match to TRBD2. CDR3 size: 13 residues. The germline V gene has CDR1 SGHTA and CDR2 FQGNSA. The trim removed 7 bases at V and 6 bases at J, leaving 6 bases unmatched. This chain's CDR3 is CASNGLVGNEQFF. CDR3 DNA sequence: TGTGCCAGCAACGGACTAGTCGGCAATGAGCAGTTCTTC.

The V call is TRBV4-1, the J call TRBJ2-7; a weak D match, TRBD1 (6 bases). There are 13 residues in the CDR3. In germline, CDR1 is MGHRA, CDR2 YSYEKL. V gave up 0 bases and J gave up 5 bases, with 8 bases separating them. The CDR3 sequence: CASSQDPGDEQYF. CDR3 DNA: TGCGCCAGCAGCCAAGATCCAGGGGACGAGCAGTACTTC.

The chain combines TRBV11-2 with TRBJ2-7; 10 bases fit TRBD1. The CDR3 runs 18 residues. Germline CDR1 reads SGHAT; CDR2 reads FQNNGV. V shed 5 bases and J 0 bases; nucleotides not matched to a gene: 13. CDR3 coding DNA: TGTGCCAGCAGCCCGATAGAGACAGGGGGCCCCGTCTCCTACGAGCAGTACTTC. Protein product: CASSPIETGGPVSYEQYF.

The V call is TRBV24-1, the J call TRBJ2-3, with D tentatively TRBD2 (6 bases). Trimming removed 5 bases from V and 6 bases from J, with 14 bases in between. Germline V gene sequence: CDR1 KGHDR, CDR2 SFDVKD. The CDR3 sequence is 14 residues long. The CDR3 reads CATSAGWGVDTQYF. The CDR3 nucleotides are TGTGCCACCAGTGCCGGCTGGGGGGTGGATACGCAGTATTTT.

The chain combines TRBV7-9 with TRBJ2-1; D gene ambiguous. The V gene lost 4 bases and the J gene lost 0 bases, with 10 bases spanning the gap. CDR1 is SEHNR and CDR2 is FQNEAQ in the germline V gene (reference sequence). The CDR3 runs to 15 residues. CDR3 loop: CASSSHESSYNEQFF. CDR3 coding DNA: TGTGCCAGCAGCTCGCATGAGAGCTCCTACAATGAGCAGTTCTTC.

In nucleotides, the CDR3 is TGTGCCATCAGTGAGGAACTAGAGTACGAGCAGTACTTC. It is translated as CAISEELEYEQYF. The rearrangement uses TRBV10-3 and TRBJ2-7; D perhaps matches TRBD2 (5 bases). The CDR3 length is 13 residues. Germline values: CDR1 ENHRY, CDR2 SYGVKD. V shed 2 bases and J shed 4 bases, with 9 bases lying between them.

This chain joins TRBV15 and TRBJ1-1; D gene ambiguous. Germline-derived CDR1 and CDR2 are LNHNV and YYDKDF (reference sequence). The V gene lost 0 bases and the J gene lost 4 bases, with 9 bases spanning the gap. The length of the CDR3 is 14 residues. Written as DNA, the CDR3 is TGTGCCACCAGCAGAGATGGGAAGGGCACTGAAGCTTTCTTT. Its translation is CATSRDGKGTEAFF.